What follows describes a single T cell receptor beta chain. This entry is derived from a study of blood T cell repertoires in COVID-19. The length of the CDR3 is 16 residues. V shed 0 bases, J shed 9 bases, and the junction held 9 bases outside the gene matches. CDR1 SGHKS and CDR2 YYEKEE come from the germline V gene (reference sequence). Sequenced by immunoSEQ multiplex PCR; TCRdb stores in-frame clones only, minus some. The sample holds about 500,000 clones, about 89% seen once. This clonotype was sampled from a woman aged 45-59 years with COVID-19, enrolled during active disease. The sample comprised peripheral blood. The genes are TRBV5-5 and TRBJ1-6; the match to TRBD1 covers 7 bases. The CDR3: CASSLDQDRSSSPLHF. The CDR3 DNA sequence: TGTGCCAGCAGCTTGGACCAGGACAGGTCCTCTTCACCCCTCCACTTT.